Following are 24 T cell receptor beta chains from one sample sequenced in a study of blood T cell repertoires in COVID-19. Clones were read by immunoSEQ multiplex PCR, and TCRdb kept only the in-frame ones, dropping some. This sample yields about half a million clones, of which approximately 86% are seen a single time; 8% to 9.5% belongs to the top ten. The sample comprised PBMCs or T cells enriched from blood (not recorded which). Receptors were obtained from a woman between 55 and 75 years old who had recovered from COVID-19.

This chain joins TRBV6-5 and TRBJ2-2; D is unresolved. The germline gives CDR1 MNHEY, CDR2 SVGAGI. The CDR3 is 14 amino acids. V was cut by 2 bases and J by 0 bases, with 4 bases left in between. The CDR3: CASSYQTNTGELFF. The CDR3 region has the DNA TGTGCCAGCAGTTACCAGACGAACACCGGGGAGCTGTTTTTT.

This clone was observed a single time. This chain links TRBV5-1 with TRBJ2-5; 7 bases are shared with TRBD2. The CDR3 totals 16 residues. The trim removed 4 bases at V and 1 base at J, leaving 10 bases unmatched. Germline CDR1 SGHRS, CDR2 YFSETQ. The CDR3 DNA follows: TGCGCCAGCAGCCCGAACGGACTAGGATCCCAAGAGACCCAGTACTTC. It translates to CASSPNGLGSQETQYF.

This chain connects TRBV4-1 to TRBJ2-7; TRBD1 matches 12 bases. Trimming took 4 bases from V and 6 from J; bases not matched to a gene: 10. This CDR3 has 16 residues. Germline CDR1 MGHRA, CDR2 YSYEKL. The DNA of the CDR3 is TGCGCCAGCAGCCTTCGAACCGGGACAGGGGGCGGCGAGCAGTACTTC. This codes for CASSLRTGTGGGEQYF.

The J gene is TRBJ1-6, the V gene TRBV7-2; D might be TRBD1 (5 bases). CDR1 SGHTA and CDR2 FQGNSA come from the germline V gene. Trimming took 1 base from V and 7 from J, leaving 8 bases between them. The CDR3 is 14 residues long. The CDR3 bases are TGTGCCAGCAGCTTAGACAGACAGAATTCACCCCTCCACTTT. It yields the protein CASSLDRQNSPLHF.

The V and J genes are TRBV9 and TRBJ2-2, with a possible D match to TRBD2 (5 bases). Trimming stripped 0 bases from V and 4 bases from J, with 10 bases between. Germline values: CDR1 SGDLS, CDR2 YYNGEE. The CDR3 extends over 15 amino acids. The CDR3 sequence: CASSVAPGSTGELFF. The CDR3 DNA reads TGTGCCAGCAGCGTAGCGCCGGGGAGCACCGGGGAGCTGTTTTTT.

The chain employs TRBV6-5 and TRBJ2-7; 7 bases are shared with TRBD1. CDR1 is MNHEY, CDR2 SVGAGI, per germline. The CDR3 has 12 amino acids. The trim removed 7 bases at V and 3 bases at J, leaving 3 bases unmatched. The DNA for the CDR3 is TGTGCCAGCAACAGGGGAGTCTACGAGCAGTACTTC. Protein product: CASNRGVYEQYF.

This chain joins TRBV28 and TRBJ1-5; D possibly corresponds to TRBD1 (6 bases). Germline lookup yields CDR1 MDHEN and CDR2 SYDVKM. This CDR3 comprises 15 residues. V shed 5 bases and J shed 0 bases, with 11 bases lying between them. The CDR3 protein is CASSMAGDSNQPQHF. DNA for the CDR3: TGTGCCAGCAGTATGGCAGGGGATAGCAATCAGCCCCAGCATTTT.

This chain links TRBV7-9 with TRBJ1-5, with unresolved D. V dropped 2 bases and J dropped 3 bases, with 8 bases sitting between them. Per the germline V gene, CDR1 is SEHNR and CDR2 is FQNEAQ (reference sequence). The CDR3 totals 14 residues. CDR3 DNA sequence: TGTGCCAGCAGCTTACCGGGGTACAATCAGCCCCAGCATTTT. Its protein is CASSLPGYNQPQHF.

The chain has TRBV5-4 and TRBJ2-1; 8 positions match TRBD1. Germline CDR1 SGHNT, CDR2 YYREEE (reference sequence). Trimming cost V 4 bases and J 10 bases; bases outside gene matches: 7. The CDR3 contains 13 residues. The CDR3 spells CASSRATGDEQFF. The CDR3 region has the DNA TGTGCCAGCAGCCGGGCGACAGGGGACGAGCAGTTCTTC.

The chain joins TRBV12-3 or TRBV12-4 to TRBJ2-1, with TRBD2 identical over 8 bases. The CDR3 is 11 amino acids. Unmatched junction bases numbered 7, after V lost 6 bases and J lost 15 bases. The CDR3 sequence is CASSPGLVMFF. For the CDR3, the DNA is TGTGCCAGCAGCCCGGGACTAGTGATGTTCTTC.

This chain uses TRBV5-1 with TRBJ2-7; TRBD1 matches at 7 bases. This CDR3 is built from 14 residues. J gave up 1 base and V 4 bases, and 5 bases lay outside the gene matches. The V gene's germline CDR1 is SGHRS and CDR2 YFSETQ. In DNA, the CDR3 is TGCGCCAGCAGCACCCAGGGGGATTCCTACGAGCAGTACTTC. Amino acids: CASSTQGDSYEQYF.

CDR3 in DNA: TGTGCCATCAGTAGTCCGGTCGGGGGGAACTATGGCTACACCTTC. Residues: CAISSPVGGNYGYTF. The chain has TRBV10-3 and TRBJ1-2; D is possibly TRBD1 (5 bases). CDR3 length equals 15 residues. V gave up 5 bases and J gave up 2 bases, with 15 bases separating them. The germline V gene has CDR1 ENHRY and CDR2 SYGVKD.

The chain combines TRBV3-1 (or the pseudogene TRBV3-2) with TRBJ2-3; the match to TRBD2 covers 13 bases. This CDR3 spans 20 amino acids. Trimming at V came to 0 bases and at J to 6 bases, leaving 15 bases not matched to a gene. Germline V gene lookup returns CDR1 LGHDT and CDR2 YNNKEL (reference sequence). CDR3 nucleotides: TGTGCCAGCAGCCAAGAATGGGCCGGAACTAGCGGGGGGGCCGACGATACGCAGTATTTT. It yields the protein CASSQEWAGTSGGADDTQYF.

J is TRBJ1-2 and V is TRBV7-2; TRBD1 matches at 8 bases. With V trimmed by 5 bases and J by 1 base, 12 bases remained unmatched. CDR1 SGHTA and CDR2 FQGNSA come from the germline V gene. This CDR3 contains 17 residues. The CDR3 region is CASSVAMTTGGNYGYTF. CDR3 sequence (DNA): TGTGCCAGCAGCGTCGCGATGACCACAGGGGGTAACTATGGCTACACCTTC.

This sequence joins TRBV2 and TRBJ2-2; weak D call: TRBD1 (5 bases). Trimming shortened V by 1 base and J by 6 bases, and 6 bases separated the two germline ends. The CDR3 runs 13 residues. Germline V CDR1 and CDR2: SNHLY, FYNNEI. CDR3 coding DNA: TGTGCCAGCAGTGAAGTAGGGGCCGGGGAGCTGTTTTTT. Protein: CASSEVGAGELFF. Looking up the rest from reference TRBV2 and TRBJ2-2 gives the full variable domain: EPEVTQTPSHQVTQMGQEVILRCVPISNHLYFYWYRQILGQKVEFLVSFYNNEISEKSEIFDDQFSVERPDGSNFTLKIRSTKLEDSAMYFCASSEVGAGELFFGEGSRLTVL.

This chain uses TRBV10-3 with TRBJ2-3, with 10 positions matching TRBD2. V lost 2 bases to trimming and J lost 2 bases; unmatched junction nucleotides: 4. From germline, CDR1 is ENHRY and CDR2 SYGVKD. The CDR3 is 16 residues long. In nucleotides, the CDR3 is TGTGCCATCAGTGAGGAACTAGCGGGGCTCACAGATACGCAGTATTTT. Its translation: CAISEELAGLTDTQYF.

The chain combines TRBV19 with TRBJ1-2; the D is unclear. This CDR3 comprises 14 residues. V was shortened by 2 bases and J by 3 bases, with 10 bases between the two germline ends. The V gene's germline CDR1 is LNHDA and CDR2 SQIVND (reference sequence). CDR3 region: CASSIQEGYYGYTF. The CDR3 DNA is TGTGCCAGTAGTATACAGGAGGGCTACTATGGCTACACCTTC. The full variable domain, in which reference TRBV19 and TRBJ1-2 provide the parts outside the CDR3, is DGGITQSPKYLFRKEGQNVTLSCEQNLNHDAMYWYRQDPGQGLRLIYYSQIVNDFQKGDIAEGYSVSREKKESFPLTVTSAQKNPTAFYLCASSIQEGYYGYTFGSGTRLTVV.

The J gene is TRBJ1-2, the V gene TRBV5-6; TRBD1 agrees at 12 bases. V shed 4 bases, J shed 7 bases, and the junction held 5 bases outside the gene matches. The CDR3 contains 14 residues. The germline gives CDR1 SGHDT, CDR2 YYEEEE. CDR3 residues: CASSIGTGGVGYTF. The CDR3 region has the DNA TGTGCCAGCAGCATCGGGACAGGGGGCGTTGGCTACACCTTC.

V is TRBV5-1 and J is TRBJ2-2; 12 nucleotides match TRBD1. Trimming took 5 bases from V and 7 from J; bases not matched to a gene: 6. The CDR3 contains 15 residues. Germline V gene sequence: CDR1 SGHRS, CDR2 YFSETQ. As DNA, the CDR3 is TGCGCCAGCAGACCCGGGACAGGGGGCGTCGGGGAGCTGTTTTTT. It translates to CASRPGTGGVGELFF.

The V and J genes are TRBV2 and TRBJ1-2, with 9 bases aligning to TRBD1. Germline V gives CDR1 SNHLY, CDR2 FYNNEI. J lost 5 bases, V lost 4 bases, and 5 bases had no gene match. The CDR3 totals 14 residues. The CDR3 nucleotides are TGTGCCAGCAGTGTGGGACAGGGAGGATATGGCTACACCTTC. This gives the protein CASSVGQGGYGYTF. Full variable domain (outside the CDR3, taken from reference TRBV2 and TRBJ1-2): EPEVTQTPSHQVTQMGQEVILRCVPISNHLYFYWYRQILGQKVEFLVSFYNNEISEKSEIFDDQFSVERPDGSNFTLKIRSTKLEDSAMYFCASSVGQGGYGYTFGSGTRLTVV.

The chain employs TRBV6-2 or TRBV6-3 and TRBJ1-2; the match to TRBD1 covers 7 bases. V shed 6 bases, J shed 2 bases, and the junction held 6 bases outside the gene matches. The CDR3 length is 14 residues. Germline-derived CDR1 and CDR2 are MNHEY and SVGEGT. The CDR3 reads CASSPTGSNYGYTF. CDR3 in DNA: TGTGCCAGCAGCCCGACAGGGTCCAACTATGGCTACACCTTC.

This clone showed up just once. The V gene is TRBV2, the J gene TRBJ2-5, with D possibly TRBD1 on 6 matching bases. Germline loops: CDR1 SNHLY, CDR2 FYNNEI. This CDR3 is built from 16 residues. Deletions cut 6 bases from V and 0 bases from J, with 17 bases between. CDR3 coding DNA: TGTGCCAGCAGGTCCCTCGGACAGAGAAACCAAGAGACCCAGTACTTC. Its protein product is CASRSLGQRNQETQYF.

This rearrangement joins TRBV19 to TRBJ1-5, with TRBD1 identical over 7 bases. The CDR3 is made up of 14 amino acids. Losses at the gene ends were 6 bases for V and 4 bases for J; bases not matched to a gene: 6. The germline V gene encodes CDR1 LNHDA and CDR2 SQIVND (reference sequence). CDR3 in amino acids: CASRTGTVNQPQHF. The CDR3 DNA sequence: TGTGCCAGTAGGACTGGGACAGTTAATCAGCCCCAGCATTTT.

The V gene is TRBV19, the J gene TRBJ2-3, with TRBD2 identical over 9 bases. This CDR3 is built from 11 residues. Germline V lookup: CDR1 LNHDA, CDR2 SQIVND (reference sequence). V shed 8 bases and J 14 bases; nucleotides not matched to a gene: 8. CDR3 amino acids: CASQSGGRWYF. The CDR3 DNA sequence: TGTGCCAGTCAGAGCGGGGGGCGATGGTATTTT.